This T cell receptor beta chain was retrieved from a study of shared clonotypes between healthy human individuals. Background on the study: CD4 naive and CD4 memory each took three plates per donor, while CD8 naive took two and CD8 memory one.

This clone was observed once. V was clipped by 6 bases and J by 5 bases; unmatched bases: 12. The CDR3 sequence is 15 residues long. Germline V gene data show CDR1 as MDHEN and CDR2 as SYDVKM. Assay used: immunoSEQ multiplex PCR; TCRdb lists only in-frame clones, some missing. The repertoire holds under 2.5 million clones, with 80% to 95% as singletons. The sample taken for sequencing was naive CD4+ T cells from PBMCs. As for subset: CD45RA+ positively selected. The TCR was taken from a man between 18 and 29 years old in good health. Some clones in this sample may be carry-over from other donors' samples. V usage is TRBV28 and J usage is TRBJ2-5; 7 bases map to TRBD1. The CDR3 sequence: CASRPGQVVSETQYF. As DNA, the CDR3 is TGTGCCAGCAGACCTGGACAGGTCGTTTCCGAGACCCAGTACTTC.